Each of the 2 T cell receptor beta chains below was sequenced from the same sample in a study of cytomegalovirus exposure and HLA in healthy donors. The study ran its PCR with 60 Vbeta and 13 Jbeta primers. Only in-frame clones appear in the TCRdb table, and some are missing; sequencing was by immunoSEQ multiplex PCR. The sample contains around 130,000 clones, roughly 70% of which appear only once. The source material was PBMCs. The source is a woman aged 40 to 50 in good health and CMV-seropositive.

This rearrangement joins TRBV28 to TRBJ2-3; tentative D call: TRBD2 (5 bases). Trimming cost V 2 bases and J 0 bases, with 21 bases left between them. Per the germline V gene, CDR1 is MDHEN and CDR2 is SYDVKM. The CDR3 is 19 amino acids. CDR3 DNA sequence: TGTGCCAGCAGTTTAGGCATCCGGCGGAGGCCTACTAGCACAGATACGCAGTATTTT. Translating gives CASSLGIRRRPTSTDTQYF.

CDR3 loop: CAWSFGGFSNQPQHF. CDR3 DNA: TGTGCCTGGAGTTTCGGCGGTTTCTCCAATCAGCCCCAGCATTTT. The genes are TRBV30 and TRBJ1-5; no reliable D call. Between the trimmed V and J ends, which lost 2 bases and 3 bases, there was a span of 14 bases. Germline V gene sequence: CDR1 GTSNPN, CDR2 SVGIG (reference sequence). This CDR3 spans 15 amino acids.